The rows below give T cell receptor beta chains drawn from one sample of a study of blood T cell repertoires in COVID-19. Libraries were prepared by immunoSEQ multiplex PCR; TCRdb keeps only in-frame clonotypes and omits some of them. The sample has 200,000 to 250,000 clones, about four fifths seen once. Source material: peripheral blood. These receptors originate from a woman in her 30s who had recovered from COVID-19. Each CDR3 is given with its conserved first and last residue. The order of the fields is J gene, clone size, V gene, D gene, CDR3 DNA, CDR3 protein. D genes are given only for firm matches. Size values are once, few and many counts, or a class for expanded clones, and some rows have none.

j_call: TRBJ1-2; clone_size: .; v_call: TRBV11-2; d_call: TRBD1; cdr3_nt: TGTGCCAGCAGTGGACAGGCGCTGGGCTATGGCTACACCTTC; cdr3_aa: CASSGQALGYGYTF
j_call: TRBJ2-3; clone_size: .; v_call: TRBV5-5; d_call: .; cdr3_nt: TGTGCCAGCAGCGTCCCAGCGGGTAGCACAGATACGCAGTATTTT; cdr3_aa: CASSVPAGSTDTQYF
j_call: TRBJ2-5; clone_size: .; v_call: TRBV5-1; d_call: TRBD2; cdr3_nt: TGCGCCAGCAGCTTGGGGACTAGCGGGCCAGGCCCCCAAGAGACCCAGTACTTC; cdr3_aa: CASSLGTSGPGPQETQYF
j_call: TRBJ2-1; clone_size: .; v_call: TRBV9; d_call: .; cdr3_nt: TGTGCCAGCAGCGGCGCGGGGAGCTCCTACAATGAGCAGTTCTTC; cdr3_aa: CASSGAGSSYNEQFF
j_call: TRBJ2-1; clone_size: .; v_call: TRBV3-1/TRBV3-2; d_call: TRBD2; cdr3_nt: TGTGCCAGCAGCCAAGCTCTAGCGGGGTACAATGAGCAGTTCTTC; cdr3_aa: CASSQALAGYNEQFF
j_call: TRBJ1-6; clone_size: .; v_call: TRBV23-1; d_call: TRBD1; cdr3_nt: TGCGCCAGCAGTTCAGAAGACAGGGGCGATTCCTATAATTCACCCCTCCACTTT; cdr3_aa: CASSSEDRGDSYNSPLHF
j_call: TRBJ1-1; clone_size: once; v_call: TRBV18; d_call: .; cdr3_nt: TGTGCCAGCTCACCATTAGGTGAAGCGTACACTGAAGCTTTCTTT; cdr3_aa: CASSPLGEAYTEAFF
j_call: TRBJ2-1; clone_size: .; v_call: TRBV19; d_call: TRBD2; cdr3_nt: TGTGCCAGTAGTATCAGTCCTTGGCGGGAGGGCCCGAATGAGCAGTTCTTC; cdr3_aa: CASSISPWREGPNEQFF
j_call: TRBJ2-7; clone_size: .; v_call: TRBV7-2; d_call: .; cdr3_nt: TGTGCCAGCAGCTCCCCAGTCACCGAGCAGTACTTC; cdr3_aa: CASSSPVTEQYF
j_call: TRBJ1-3; clone_size: few; v_call: TRBV28; d_call: TRBD1; cdr3_nt: TGTGCCAGCAGCACCCAGGGGGCACGGGAAAACACCATATATTTT; cdr3_aa: CASSTQGARENTIYF
j_call: TRBJ2-3; clone_size: .; v_call: TRBV27; d_call: .; cdr3_nt: TGTGCCAGCAGTTTACTGTCCGGGATTAGCACAGATACGCAGTATTTT; cdr3_aa: CASSLLSGISTDTQYF
j_call: TRBJ2-1; clone_size: .; v_call: TRBV4-1; d_call: .; cdr3_nt: TGCGCCAGCAGCCTCGGAGGGAGTAACCACAATGAGCAGTTCTTC; cdr3_aa: CASSLGGSNHNEQFF
j_call: TRBJ2-2; clone_size: .; v_call: TRBV24-1; d_call: TRBD1; cdr3_nt: TGTGCCACCAGTGATCCGGACAGGGGGTTCGGCGGGGAGCTGTTTTTT; cdr3_aa: CATSDPDRGFGGELFF
j_call: TRBJ2-1; clone_size: .; v_call: TRBV18; d_call: TRBD1; cdr3_nt: TGTGCCAGCTCACGGGACAGGGGGCAGGAGGAGCAGTTCTTC; cdr3_aa: CASSRDRGQEEQFF
j_call: TRBJ1-4; clone_size: .; v_call: TRBV18; d_call: .; cdr3_nt: TGTGCCAGCCAGACAGGCCTAAATGAAAAACTGTTTTTT; cdr3_aa: CASQTGLNEKLFF
j_call: TRBJ2-3; clone_size: .; v_call: TRBV7-3; d_call: .; cdr3_nt: TGTGCCAGCAGCCTAGGGGGGAGGGGCACAGATACGCAGTATTTT; cdr3_aa: CASSLGGRGTDTQYF
j_call: TRBJ1-1; clone_size: .; v_call: TRBV6-6; d_call: TRBD1; cdr3_nt: TGTGCCAGCAGTAAACAGGGGACGCGCACTGAAGCTTTCTTT; cdr3_aa: CASSKQGTRTEAFF
j_call: TRBJ2-3; clone_size: .; v_call: TRBV7-9; d_call: TRBD1; cdr3_nt: TGTGCCAGCAGCTTATGGGGACAGGGGGCCCCAGATACGCAGTATTTT; cdr3_aa: CASSLWGQGAPDTQYF
j_call: TRBJ2-2; clone_size: few; v_call: TRBV5-1; d_call: .; cdr3_nt: TGCGCCAGCAGCTTGGGTCTTGGACAGTCGAACACCGGGGAGCTGTTTTTT; cdr3_aa: CASSLGLGQSNTGELFF
j_call: TRBJ2-5; clone_size: .; v_call: TRBV11-2; d_call: TRBD2; cdr3_nt: TGTGCCAGCAGCTTCGGGACTAGCGGGAGAGGGACCCAGTACTTC; cdr3_aa: CASSFGTSGRGTQYF
j_call: TRBJ1-1; clone_size: .; v_call: TRBV7-3; d_call: .; cdr3_nt: TGTGCCAGCAGCTTAAGTATCTCCGGCACTGAAGCTTTCTTT; cdr3_aa: CASSLSISGTEAFF
j_call: TRBJ1-1; clone_size: few; v_call: TRBV21-1; d_call: .; cdr3_nt: TGTGCCAGCAGCAAGGTCAGGGGTACTGAAGCTTTCTTT; cdr3_aa: CASSKVRGTEAFF
j_call: TRBJ2-7; clone_size: many; v_call: TRBV30; d_call: TRBD1; cdr3_nt: TGTGCCTGGAGAGCCACAGGGGGCTACGAGCAGTACTTC; cdr3_aa: CAWRATGGYEQYF
j_call: TRBJ2-7; clone_size: .; v_call: TRBV7-2; d_call: .; cdr3_nt: TGTGCCAGCAGCTTAAGAGGCGTCTACGAGCAGTACTTC; cdr3_aa: CASSLRGVYEQYF
j_call: TRBJ1-1; clone_size: few; v_call: TRBV5-4; d_call: TRBD1; cdr3_nt: TGTGCCAGCAGCTGGGGACAGGGAGACACTGAAGCTTTCTTT; cdr3_aa: CASSWGQGDTEAFF
j_call: TRBJ1-4; clone_size: .; v_call: TRBV25-1; d_call: TRBD1; cdr3_nt: TGTGCCAGCGGCAGACAGGGGGGAAAACTGTTTTTT; cdr3_aa: CASGRQGGKLFF
j_call: TRBJ1-2; clone_size: .; v_call: TRBV27; d_call: .; cdr3_nt: TGTGCCAGCAGTTTATCCCAGAGGGGGTCCACCGGCTACACCTTC; cdr3_aa: CASSLSQRGSTGYTF
j_call: TRBJ2-1; clone_size: .; v_call: TRBV13; d_call: TRBD2; cdr3_nt: TGTGCCAGCAGCTTAGCGGGAGGGCTTTCCAATGAGCAGTTCTTC; cdr3_aa: CASSLAGGLSNEQFF
j_call: TRBJ1-1; clone_size: .; v_call: TRBV27; d_call: .; cdr3_nt: TGTGCCAGCAGTTCCCCCGGGTCAGCCACTGAAGCTTTCTTT; cdr3_aa: CASSSPGSATEAFF
j_call: TRBJ2-7; clone_size: .; v_call: TRBV27; d_call: TRBD1; cdr3_nt: TGTGCCAGCAGTTTATTTGCCAGGGGGATGAACGAGCAGTACTTC; cdr3_aa: CASSLFARGMNEQYF
j_call: TRBJ2-7; clone_size: .; v_call: TRBV3-1/TRBV3-2; d_call: TRBD2; cdr3_nt: TGTGCCAGCAGCCAAGGGGGAGGGAGTGAGTACGAGCAGTACTTC; cdr3_aa: CASSQGGGSEYEQYF
j_call: TRBJ2-7; clone_size: .; v_call: TRBV12-5; d_call: TRBD1; cdr3_nt: TGTGCTAGTGGTTTGGTACCAACAGGGGGCCGTACCTACGAGCAGTACTTC; cdr3_aa: CASGLVPTGGRTYEQYF
j_call: TRBJ1-1; clone_size: .; v_call: TRBV30; d_call: .; cdr3_nt: TGTGCCTGGAGTGGAACACAGAACACTGAAGCTTTCTTT; cdr3_aa: CAWSGTQNTEAFF